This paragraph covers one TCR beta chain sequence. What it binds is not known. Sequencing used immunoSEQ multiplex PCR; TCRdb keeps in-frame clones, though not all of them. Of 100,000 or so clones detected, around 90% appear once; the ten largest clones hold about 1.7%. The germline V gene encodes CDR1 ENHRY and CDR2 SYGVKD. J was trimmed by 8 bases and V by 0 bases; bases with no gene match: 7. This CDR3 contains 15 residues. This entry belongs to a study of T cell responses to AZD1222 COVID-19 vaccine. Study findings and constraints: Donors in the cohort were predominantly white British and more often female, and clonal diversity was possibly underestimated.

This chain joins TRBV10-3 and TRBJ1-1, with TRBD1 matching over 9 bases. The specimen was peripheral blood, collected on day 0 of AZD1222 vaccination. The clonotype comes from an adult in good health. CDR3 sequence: CAISESTPGQGEAFF. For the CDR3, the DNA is TGTGCCATCAGTGAGTCGACTCCAGGACAGGGGGAAGCTTTCTTT.